The 2 T cell receptor beta chains given below trace back to one sample, sequenced in a study of vaccination effects on CD4 cells after COVID-19. These receptors are not linked to any known antigen. Generated by immunoSEQ multiplex PCR, the TCRdb table keeps only in-frame clones and is missing some. This sample has roughly 70,000 clones, with less than 80% found just once. ViraFEST expansion of antigen-specific CD4+ T cells with viral peptide pools preceded sequencing. CD4+ T cells were isolated after 10 days of culture. Two doses of BNT162b2 or mRNA-1273 vaccine were administered to participants. The sequencing here drew on CD4+ T cells from PBMCs cultured with HCoV-OC43 spike peptides, taken after COVID-19 vaccination. Specified subset: HCoV-OC43 spike overlapping peptide pool stimulation. The receptor set was obtained from a human donor who received a COVID-19 vaccine.

This chain uses TRBV5-1 with TRBJ2-1, with D possibly matching TRBD1 (5 bases). CDR1 is SGHRS, CDR2 YFSETQ, per germline. The CDR3 contains 13 residues. Between the trimmed V and J ends, which lost 7 bases and 4 bases, there was a span of 12 bases. The CDR3 reads CASGAGIYNEQFF. The CDR3, as DNA: TGCGCCAGCGGGGCAGGGATTTACAATGAGCAGTTCTTC.

This sequence joins TRBV24-1 and TRBJ1-2; D call uncertain. The germline V and J ends were trimmed by 5 bases and 5 bases, with 8 bases remaining between them. Germline V gene lookup returns CDR1 KGHDR and CDR2 SFDVKD. This CDR3 is built from 12 residues. This CDR3 reads CATSGGIYGYTF. The CDR3 DNA sequence: TGTGCCACCAGTGGGGGAATTTATGGCTACACCTTC.